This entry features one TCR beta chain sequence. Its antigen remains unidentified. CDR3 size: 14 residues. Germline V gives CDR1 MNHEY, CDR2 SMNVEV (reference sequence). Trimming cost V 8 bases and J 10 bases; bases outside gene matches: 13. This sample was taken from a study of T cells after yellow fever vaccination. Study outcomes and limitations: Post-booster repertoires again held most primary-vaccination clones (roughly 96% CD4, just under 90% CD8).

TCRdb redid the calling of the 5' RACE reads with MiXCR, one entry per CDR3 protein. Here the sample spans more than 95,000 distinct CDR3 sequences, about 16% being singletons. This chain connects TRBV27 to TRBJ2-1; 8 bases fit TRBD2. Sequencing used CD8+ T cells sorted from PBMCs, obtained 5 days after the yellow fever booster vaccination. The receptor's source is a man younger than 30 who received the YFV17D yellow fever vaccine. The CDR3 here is CASHRVGVAGEQFF. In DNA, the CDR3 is TGTGCCAGCCATCGGGTCGGGGTAGCGGGGGAGCAGTTCTTC.